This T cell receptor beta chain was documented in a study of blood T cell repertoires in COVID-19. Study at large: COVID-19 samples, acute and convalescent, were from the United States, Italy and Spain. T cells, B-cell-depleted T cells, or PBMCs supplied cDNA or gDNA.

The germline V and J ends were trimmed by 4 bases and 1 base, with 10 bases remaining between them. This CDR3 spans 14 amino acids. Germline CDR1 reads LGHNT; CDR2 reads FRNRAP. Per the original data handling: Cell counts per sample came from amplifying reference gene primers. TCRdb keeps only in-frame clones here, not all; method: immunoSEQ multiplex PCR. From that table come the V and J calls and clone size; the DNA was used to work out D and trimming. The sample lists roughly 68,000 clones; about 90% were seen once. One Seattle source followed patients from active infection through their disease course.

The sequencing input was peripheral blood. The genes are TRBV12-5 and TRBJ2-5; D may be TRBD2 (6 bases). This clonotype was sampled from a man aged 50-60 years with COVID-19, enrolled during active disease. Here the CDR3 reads CASGSGGIQETQYF. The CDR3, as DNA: TGTGCTAGTGGTTCCGGGGGAATCCAAGAGACCCAGTACTTC. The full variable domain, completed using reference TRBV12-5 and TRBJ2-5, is DARVTQTPRHKVTEMGQEVTMRCQPILGHNTVFWYRQTMMQGLELLAYFRNRAPLDDSGMPKDRFSAEMPDATLATLKIQPSEPRDSAVYFCASGSGGIQETQYFGPGTRLLVL.